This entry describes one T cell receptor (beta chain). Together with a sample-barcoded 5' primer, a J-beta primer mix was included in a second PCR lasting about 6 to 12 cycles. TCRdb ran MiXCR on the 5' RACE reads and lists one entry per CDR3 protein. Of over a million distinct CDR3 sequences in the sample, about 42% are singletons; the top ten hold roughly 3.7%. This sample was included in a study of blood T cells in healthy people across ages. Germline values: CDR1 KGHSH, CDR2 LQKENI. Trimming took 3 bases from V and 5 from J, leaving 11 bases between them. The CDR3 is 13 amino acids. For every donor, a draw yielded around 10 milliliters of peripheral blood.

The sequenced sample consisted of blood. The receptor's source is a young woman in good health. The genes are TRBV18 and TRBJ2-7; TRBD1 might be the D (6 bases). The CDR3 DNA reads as TGTGCCAGCTCACCCTCGAGGGGGAACGAGCAGTACTTC. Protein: CASSPSRGNEQYF.